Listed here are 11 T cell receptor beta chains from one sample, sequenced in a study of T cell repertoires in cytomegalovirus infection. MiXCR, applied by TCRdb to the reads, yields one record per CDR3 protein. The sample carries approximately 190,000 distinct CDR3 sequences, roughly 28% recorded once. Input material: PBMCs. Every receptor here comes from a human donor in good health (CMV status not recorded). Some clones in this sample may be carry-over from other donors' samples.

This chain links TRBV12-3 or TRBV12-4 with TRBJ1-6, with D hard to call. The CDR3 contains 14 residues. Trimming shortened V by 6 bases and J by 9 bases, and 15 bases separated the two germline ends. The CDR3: CASSPSLEASPLHF. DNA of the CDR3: TGTGCCAGCAGCCCTTCATTAGAGGCTTCACCCCTCCACTTT.

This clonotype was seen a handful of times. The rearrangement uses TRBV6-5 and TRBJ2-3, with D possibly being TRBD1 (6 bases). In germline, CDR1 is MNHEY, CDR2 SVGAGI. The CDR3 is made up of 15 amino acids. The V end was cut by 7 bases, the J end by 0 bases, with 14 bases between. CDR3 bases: TGTGCCAGCACCGGCAGGGGTAAAAGCACAGATACGCAGTATTTT. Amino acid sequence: CASTGRGKSTDTQYF.

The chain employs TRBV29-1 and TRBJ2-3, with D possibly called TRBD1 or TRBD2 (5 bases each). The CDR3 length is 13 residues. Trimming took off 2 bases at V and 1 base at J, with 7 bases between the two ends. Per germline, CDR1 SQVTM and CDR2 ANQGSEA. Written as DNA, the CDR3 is TGCAGCGTTGAACGGGACGGCACAGATACGCAGTATTTT. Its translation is CSVERDGTDTQYF.

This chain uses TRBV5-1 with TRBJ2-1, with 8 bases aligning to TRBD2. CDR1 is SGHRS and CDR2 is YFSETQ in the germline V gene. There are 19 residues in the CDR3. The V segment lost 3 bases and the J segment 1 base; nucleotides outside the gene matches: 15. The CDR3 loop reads CASSSGHSGGPGSYNEQFF. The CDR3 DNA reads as TGCGCCAGCAGCTCTGGGCACAGCGGGGGCCCGGGTTCCTACAATGAGCAGTTCTTC.

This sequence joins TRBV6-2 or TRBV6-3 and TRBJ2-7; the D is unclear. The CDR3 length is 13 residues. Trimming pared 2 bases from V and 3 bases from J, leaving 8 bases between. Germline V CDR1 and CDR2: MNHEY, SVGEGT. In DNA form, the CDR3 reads TGTGCCAGCAGTTACCACGAGCTCTACGAGCAGTACTTC. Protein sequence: CASSYHELYEQYF.

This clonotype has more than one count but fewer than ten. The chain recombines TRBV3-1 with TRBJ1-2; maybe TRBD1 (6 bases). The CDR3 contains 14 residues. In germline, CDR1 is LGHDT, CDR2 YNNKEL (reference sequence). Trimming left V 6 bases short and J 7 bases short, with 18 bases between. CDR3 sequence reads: CASRSSRGYSGYTF. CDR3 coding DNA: TGTGCCAGCAGATCGAGCAGGGGTTATAGTGGCTACACCTTC.

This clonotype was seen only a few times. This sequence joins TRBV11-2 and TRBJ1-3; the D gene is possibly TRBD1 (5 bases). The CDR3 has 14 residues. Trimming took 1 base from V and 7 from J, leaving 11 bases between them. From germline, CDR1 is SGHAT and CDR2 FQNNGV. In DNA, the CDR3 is TGTGCCAGCAGCTTAGCCTCCGGGACGAACACCATATATTTT. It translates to CASSLASGTNTIYF.

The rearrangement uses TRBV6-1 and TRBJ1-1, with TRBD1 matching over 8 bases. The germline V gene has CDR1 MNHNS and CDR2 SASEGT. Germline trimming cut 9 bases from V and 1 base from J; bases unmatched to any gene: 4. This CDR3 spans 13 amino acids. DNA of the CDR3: TGTGCCAGTCAGGGGGCAGGGAACACTGAAGCTTTCTTT. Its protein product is CASQGAGNTEAFF.

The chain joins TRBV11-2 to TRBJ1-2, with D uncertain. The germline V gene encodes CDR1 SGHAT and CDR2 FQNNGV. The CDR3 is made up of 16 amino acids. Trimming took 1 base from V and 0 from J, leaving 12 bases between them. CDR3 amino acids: CASSLGPGRANYGYTF. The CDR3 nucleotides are TGTGCCAGCAGCTTAGGCCCGGGCAGAGCTAACTATGGCTACACCTTC.

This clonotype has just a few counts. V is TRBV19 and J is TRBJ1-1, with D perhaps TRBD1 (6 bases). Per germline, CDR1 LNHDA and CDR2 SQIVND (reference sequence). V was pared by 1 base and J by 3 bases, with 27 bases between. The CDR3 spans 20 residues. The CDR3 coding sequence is TGTGCCAGTAGTATAGCAGATCCGGGCAGGGGTAGTGGACGGGACACTGAAGCTTTCTTT. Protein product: CASSIADPGRGSGRDTEAFF.

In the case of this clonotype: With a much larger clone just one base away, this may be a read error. The CDR3 DNA reads TGCGGTGCTAGAGACGGTAGCAATCAGCCCCAGCATTTT. Its translation: CGARDGSNQPQHF. The chain uses TRBV20-1 and TRBJ1-5; no clear D gene. CDR1 and CDR2 (germline): DFQATT, SNEGSKA (reference sequence). The CDR3 extends over 13 amino acids.